Described below is a single T cell receptor beta chain sequence and its context. The data were taken from a study of Graves' ophthalmopathy and Graves' hyperthyroidism. With 5 bases removed from V and 6 bases from J, the gap between germline ends came to 17 bases. CDR1 is SGHVS and CDR2 is FQNEAQ in the germline V gene. This CDR3 is built from 15 residues. Researchers took RNA transcripts and amplified TCR beta CDR3 regions from them. Second-round multiplex PCR came after first-round RT-PCR with HTBI primers. MiXCR, run by TCRdb on the multiplex PCR reads, gives a single entry per CDR3 protein. The data show approximately 1.2 million distinct CDR3 sequences, with about 35% seen just once and approximately 10% held by the top ten.

The chain couples TRBV7-8 to TRBJ1-5, with D tentatively TRBD1 (6 bases). This clonotype was obtained from an adult man with Graves' hyperthyroidism. Material: peripheral blood or thyroid tissue (not recorded which). CDR3 region: CASSPPGAAGQPQHF. The CDR3 DNA sequence: TGTGCCAGCAGCCCACCGGGGGCCGCGGGTCAGCCCCAGCATTTT.